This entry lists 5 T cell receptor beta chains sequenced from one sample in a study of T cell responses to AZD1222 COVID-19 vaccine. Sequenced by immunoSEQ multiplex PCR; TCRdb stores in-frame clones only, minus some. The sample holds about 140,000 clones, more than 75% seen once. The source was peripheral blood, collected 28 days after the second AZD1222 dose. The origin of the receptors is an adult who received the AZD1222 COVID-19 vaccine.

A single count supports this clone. CDR3 residues: CATSDWGDEQFF. The CDR3 DNA follows: TGTGCCACCAGTGATTGGGGGGATGAGCAGTTCTTC. J is TRBJ2-1 and V is TRBV24-1; tentatively, D is TRBD2 (6 bases). This CDR3 has 12 residues. Trimming left V 2 bases short and J 8 bases short, with 6 bases between. The germline CDR1 and CDR2 sequences are KGHDR and SFDVKD.

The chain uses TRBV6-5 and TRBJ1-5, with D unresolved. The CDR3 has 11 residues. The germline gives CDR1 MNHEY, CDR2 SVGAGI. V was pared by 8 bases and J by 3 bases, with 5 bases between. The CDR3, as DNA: TGTGCCAGCGGCATCAATCAGCCCCAGCATTTT. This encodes CASGINQPQHF.

This chain's CDR3 is CASSATSRETQYF. The CDR3 coding sequence is TGTGCCAGCTCAGCTACTTCGCGAGAGACCCAGTACTTC. The genes are TRBV18 and TRBJ2-5; D gene ambiguous. CDR1 and CDR2 (germline): KGHSH, LQKENI. The length of the CDR3 is 13 residues. Trimming shortened V by 5 bases and J by 4 bases, and 11 bases separated the two germline ends.

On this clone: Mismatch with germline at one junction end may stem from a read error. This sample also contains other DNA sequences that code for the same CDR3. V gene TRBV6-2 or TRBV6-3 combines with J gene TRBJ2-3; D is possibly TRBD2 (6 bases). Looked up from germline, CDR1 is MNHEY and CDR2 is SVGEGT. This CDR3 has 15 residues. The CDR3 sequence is CASSYTGTSTDTQYF. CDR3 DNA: TGTGCTAGCAGTTATACCGGGACTAGCACAGATACGCAGTATTTT.

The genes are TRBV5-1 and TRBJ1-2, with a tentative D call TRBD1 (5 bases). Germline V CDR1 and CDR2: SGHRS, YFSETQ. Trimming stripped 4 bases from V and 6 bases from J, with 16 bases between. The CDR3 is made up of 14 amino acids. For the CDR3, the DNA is TGCGCCAGCAGCCTGTCCGGGGGGAGCGATGGCTACACCTTC. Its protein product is CASSLSGGSDGYTF. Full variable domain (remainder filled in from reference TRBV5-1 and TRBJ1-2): KAGVTQTPRYLIKTRGQQVTLSCSPISGHRSVSWYQQTPGQGLQFLFEYFSETQRNKGNFPGRFSGRQFSNSRSEMNVSTLELGDSALYLCASSLSGGSDGYTFGSGTRLTVV.